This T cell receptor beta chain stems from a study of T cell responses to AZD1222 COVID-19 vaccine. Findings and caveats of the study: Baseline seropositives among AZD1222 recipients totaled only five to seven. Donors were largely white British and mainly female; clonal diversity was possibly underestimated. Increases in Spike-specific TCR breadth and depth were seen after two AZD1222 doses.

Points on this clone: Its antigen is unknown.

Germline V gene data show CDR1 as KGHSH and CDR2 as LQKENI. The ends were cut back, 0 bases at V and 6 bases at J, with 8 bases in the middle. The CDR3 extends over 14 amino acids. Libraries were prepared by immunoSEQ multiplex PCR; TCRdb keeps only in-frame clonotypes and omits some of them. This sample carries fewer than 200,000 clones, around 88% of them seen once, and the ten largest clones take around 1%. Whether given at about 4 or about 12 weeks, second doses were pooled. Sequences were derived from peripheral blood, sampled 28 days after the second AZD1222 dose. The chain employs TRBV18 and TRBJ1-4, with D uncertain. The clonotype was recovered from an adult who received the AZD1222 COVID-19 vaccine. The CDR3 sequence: CASSPPGSYEKLFF. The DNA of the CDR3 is TGTGCCAGCTCACCACCAGGGAGTTATGAAAAACTGTTTTTT.